Below, 28 T cell receptor beta chains from the same sample are listed, as sequenced in a study of Ad26.COV2.S vaccination and SARS-CoV-2 variants. TCRdb's table, derived via immunoSEQ multiplex PCR, lists solely in-frame clones and lacks some. The table includes under 600,000 clones, about 88% detected once. Described treatment: some 20 received Ad26.COV2.S at low or high dose, single or two shots; about 5 received placebo; per-sample allocation not given. Day 63 after the first injection of vaccine or placebo was the sampling time. This sample comprised peripheral blood, obtained in a trial of Ad26.COV2.S vaccine versus placebo. These TCRs come from a person between 18 and 60 years old who received the Ad26.COV2.S COVID-19 vaccine or a placebo.

The CDR3 DNA follows: TGTGCCAGCTCACCGATCGGGGCCTCAGGAAGCACTGAAGCTTTCTTT. Amino acids: CASSPIGASGSTEAFF. V is TRBV18 and J is TRBJ1-1, with D maybe TRBD1 (5 bases). V shed 3 bases and J shed 4 bases, with 18 bases lying between them. This CDR3 comprises 16 residues. Germline CDR1 reads KGHSH; CDR2 reads LQKENI.

The chain recombines TRBV7-2 with TRBJ1-5; no firm D call. Germline V lookup: CDR1 SGHTA, CDR2 FQGNSA. The CDR3 extends over 15 amino acids. The V gene lost 1 base and the J gene lost 6 bases, with 13 bases spanning the gap. CDR3 in DNA: TGTGCCAGCAGCTTAGGATCGACCGTTAGTCAGCCCCAGCATTTT. Its translation: CASSLGSTVSQPQHF. Filled out from reference TRBV7-2 and TRBJ1-5, the complete variable domain reads GAGVSQSPSNKVTEKGKDVELRCDPISGHTALYWYRQSLGQGLEFLIYFQGNSAPDKSGLPSDRFSAERTGGSVSTLTIQRTQQEDSAVYLCASSLGSTVSQPQHFGDGTRLSIL.

The gene calls are TRBV5-1 and TRBJ2-7, with a tentative D call TRBD2 (6 bases). CDR1 SGHRS and CDR2 YFSETQ come from the germline V gene. The CDR3 totals 17 residues. Trimming left V 0 bases short and J 3 bases short, with 19 bases between. CDR3 coding DNA: TGCGCCAGCAGCTTGGCCCAAGGAGGGCGTCTTGTCTACGAGCAGTACTTC. It is translated as CASSLAQGGRLVYEQYF.

The rearrangement uses TRBV2 and TRBJ1-1; 9 nucleotides match TRBD1. V lost 5 bases and J lost 11; bases outside the gene matches: 9. This CDR3 region has 13 residues. Germline assignment: CDR1 SNHLY and CDR2 FYNNEI. Here the CDR3 reads CASSLEVQGAAFF. The CDR3 nucleotides are TGTGCCAGCAGTCTAGAGGTACAGGGGGCGGCTTTCTTT.

The gene calls are TRBV21-1 and TRBJ2-3; TRBD2 is the table's D call and was not checked against the DNA. TRBV21-1 is a pseudogene segment. The CDR3 covers 16 residues. The CDR3 region is CASSARLAGSTDTQYF. The CDR3 DNA follows: TGTGCCAGCAGCGCGAGACTAGCGGGAAGCACAGATACGCAGTATTTT.

V usage is TRBV7-9 and J usage is TRBJ1-2; TRBD1 matches at 9 bases. The CDR3 extends over 16 amino acids. V dropped 0 bases and J dropped 4; count of bases not matched to a gene: 6. Germline V gene data show CDR1 as SEHNR and CDR2 as FQNEAQ (reference sequence). The chain's CDR3 is CASSLATGQGVYGYTF. CDR3 nucleotides: TGTGCCAGCAGCTTAGCGACGGGACAGGGTGTCTATGGCTACACCTTC. Full variable domain (outside the CDR3, taken from reference TRBV7-9 and TRBJ1-2): DTGVSQNPRHKITKRGQNVTFRCDPISEHNRLYWYRQTLGQGPEFLTYFQNEAQLEKSRLLSDRFSAERPKGSFSTLEIQRTEQGDSAMYLCASSLATGQGVYGYTFGSGTRLTVV.

The chain combines TRBV3-1 (or the pseudogene TRBV3-2) with TRBJ1-1; TRBD1 matches 7 bases. With 4 bases clipped from V and 8 bases from J, the junction kept 4 bases outside the gene matches. From germline, CDR1 is LGHDT and CDR2 YNNKEL (reference sequence). The CDR3 consists of 12 residues. The CDR3: CASSLQTGEAFF. CDR3 nucleotides: TGTGCCAGCAGCCTCCAGACAGGGGAAGCTTTCTTT.

The rearrangement joins TRBV5-1 to TRBJ1-2, with 8 positions matching TRBD1. The germline V gene has CDR1 SGHRS and CDR2 YFSETQ. CDR3 length equals 15 residues. V gave up 1 base and J gave up 8 bases; unmatched junction bases: 10. The CDR3 spells CASSLPGGPGGGYTF. CDR3 bases: TGCGCCAGCAGCTTGCCAGGGGGCCCCGGAGGCGGCTACACCTTC.

The chain recombines TRBV11-3 with TRBJ2-3, with D possibly matching TRBD1 (5 bases). V was shortened by 1 base and J by 4 bases, with 6 bases between the two germline ends. The V gene's germline CDR1 is SGHNT and CDR2 YENEEA. The CDR3 loop spans 13 amino acids. The CDR3 coding sequence is TGTGCCAGCAGCTTAGCAGGGCCAGATACGCAGTATTTT. This translates into CASSLAGPDTQYF.

This sequence joins TRBV18 and TRBJ2-2; 8 bases line up with TRBD1. Trimming cost V 3 bases and J 0 bases; bases outside gene matches: 9. CDR1 and CDR2 (germline): KGHSH, LQKENI. There are 18 residues in the CDR3. CDR3 residues: CASSPRRGQGSNTGELFF. In nucleotides, the CDR3 is TGTGCCAGCTCACCTAGGCGAGGACAGGGATCGAACACCGGGGAGCTGTTTTTT.

The rearrangement uses TRBV18 and TRBJ1-3; weak D call: TRBD1 (6 bases). Between the trimmed V and J ends, which lost 3 bases and 4 bases, there was a span of 13 bases. This CDR3 has 15 residues. Per germline, CDR1 KGHSH and CDR2 LQKENI. CDR3 residues: CASSPTGTAGNTIYF. Here the CDR3 DNA reads TGTGCCAGCTCACCGACAGGTACCGCGGGAAACACCATATATTTT.

The J gene is TRBJ1-2, the V gene TRBV28; TRBD1 matches at 8 bases. Trimming at V came to 3 bases and at J to 8 bases, leaving 5 bases not matched to a gene. Germline V gives CDR1 MDHEN, CDR2 SYDVKM. The CDR3 extends over 13 amino acids. The DNA of the CDR3 is TGTGCCAGCAGTTTCCCAGGGGGCGGGGGCTACACCTTC. This sequence encodes CASSFPGGGGYTF.

This clone has a handful of counts. The rearrangement links TRBV13 to TRBJ1-3; no firm D call. The V gene lost 2 bases and the J gene lost 7 bases, with 6 bases spanning the gap. There are 12 residues in the CDR3. The V gene's germline CDR1 is PRHDT and CDR2 FYEKMQ (reference sequence). The CDR3 reads CASSLLGNTIYF. CDR3 DNA: TGTGCCAGCAGCTTATTGGGGAACACCATATATTTT.

The sample holds one count of this clone. The chain couples TRBV10-1 to TRBJ2-2, with D perhaps matching TRBD2 (5 bases). The germline V gene has CDR1 WNHNN and CDR2 SYGVQD (reference sequence). The germline V and J ends were trimmed by 0 bases and 14 bases, with 16 bases remaining between them. The CDR3 covers 14 residues. The CDR3 loop is CASSESTGIAQLFF. CDR3 DNA sequence: TGCGCCAGCAGTGAGTCGACTGGGATAGCGCAACTGTTTTTT.

This chain connects TRBV7-8 to TRBJ1-5; TRBD1 matches at 7 bases. Looked up from germline, CDR1 is SGHVS and CDR2 is FQNEAQ. The length of the CDR3 is 14 residues. Trimming took 5 bases from V and 4 from J; bases not matched to a gene: 5. This CDR3 reads CASSPGTDNQPQHF. For the CDR3, the DNA is TGTGCCAGCAGCCCCGGGACAGATAATCAGCCCCAGCATTTT.

The V call is TRBV9, the J call TRBJ2-2; 7 bases match TRBD2. The CDR3 is made up of 18 amino acids. V shed 0 bases and J 0 bases; nucleotides not matched to a gene: 8. In germline, CDR1 is SGDLS, CDR2 YYNGEE. CDR3 bases: TGTGCCAGCAGCGTAGCCTGGGGGGAGGGTGCGAACACCGGGGAGCTGTTTTTT. As protein: CASSVAWGEGANTGELFF.

The rearrangement links TRBV14 to TRBJ2-2, with D perhaps matching TRBD1 or TRBD2 (6 bases each). Germline V gene sequence: CDR1 SGHDN, CDR2 FVKESK. The CDR3 is 15 amino acids. The germline V and J ends were trimmed by 1 base and 5 bases, with 11 bases remaining between them. The CDR3: CASSQVRGGTGELFF. The CDR3 region has the DNA TGTGCCAGCAGCCAAGTCAGGGGAGGAACCGGGGAGCTGTTTTTT.

The J gene is TRBJ2-2, the V gene TRBV10-3, with a possible D match to TRBD1 (6 bases). CDR1 and CDR2 (germline): ENHRY, SYGVKD. The CDR3 contains 14 residues. V gave up 11 bases and J gave up 2 bases, with 15 bases separating them. The CDR3 DNA reads TGTGCCGGCACCGGGACACCAAACACCGGGGAGCTGTTTTTT. Amino acids: CAGTGTPNTGELFF.

V gene TRBV13 combines with J gene TRBJ1-1, with D unclear. Between the trimmed V and J ends, which lost 5 bases and 5 bases, there was a span of 15 bases. The germline gives CDR1 PRHDT, CDR2 FYEKMQ (reference sequence). The CDR3 extends over 14 amino acids. Written as DNA, the CDR3 is TGTGCCAGCAGCAACGCCGATATGGGAACTGAAGCTTTCTTT. This encodes CASSNADMGTEAFF.

This chain's CDR3 is CASSLRLAGDYNEQFF. For the CDR3, the DNA is TGTGCCAGCAGCTTACGACTAGCGGGGGATTACAATGAGCAGTTCTTC. The chain combines TRBV7-8 with TRBJ2-1; 12 bases are shared with TRBD2. Germline V gene data show CDR1 as SGHVS and CDR2 as FQNEAQ. This CDR3 contains 16 residues. V was pared by 2 bases and J by 4 bases, with 3 bases of the junction left unmatched.

This clone was observed many times. The chain has TRBV18 and TRBJ1-6; D is unclear. The CDR3 contains 15 residues. Trimming took off 1 base at V and 2 bases at J, with 6 bases between the two ends. CDR1 and CDR2 from the germline V gene are KGHSH and LQKENI. CDR3 nucleotides: TGTGCCAGCTCACCACGTCGGGCCTATAATTCACCCCTCCACTTT. The encoded protein is CASSPRRAYNSPLHF.

The V call is TRBV28, the J call TRBJ1-6; D may be TRBD1 (5 bases). The germline V and J ends were trimmed by 6 bases and 8 bases, with 17 bases remaining between them. Germline values: CDR1 MDHEN, CDR2 SYDVKM. The CDR3 spans 15 residues. Written as DNA, the CDR3 is TGTGCCAGCAGCAAACCCGGGGGGATGGATTCACCCCTCCACTTT. The encoded protein is CASSKPGGMDSPLHF.

The chain employs TRBV27 and TRBJ1-1; possibly TRBD1 for D (6 bases). This CDR3 is built from 15 residues. Between the trimmed V and J ends, which lost 3 bases and 6 bases, there was a span of 17 bases. Germline assignment: CDR1 MNHEY and CDR2 SMNVEV (reference sequence). CDR3 loop: CASSFKGRGRAEAFF. The CDR3 bases are TGTGCCAGCAGTTTCAAGGGGCGGGGGCGAGCTGAAGCTTTCTTT.

This chain uses TRBV6-5 with TRBJ1-4; D call uncertain. CDR3 length: 15 residues. Trimming shortened V by 6 bases and J by 4 bases, and 15 bases separated the two germline ends. CDR1 and CDR2 from the germline V gene are MNHEY and SVGAGI. CDR3 sequence (DNA): TGTGCCAGCAGACGCCAGACGGCGCTTAATGAAAAACTGTTTTTT. Protein product: CASRRQTALNEKLFF.

This clone has only one observation. The rearrangement joins TRBV20-1 to TRBJ1-1; D may be TRBD1 (5 bases). CDR3 length: 17 residues. The germline V gene encodes CDR1 DFQATT and CDR2 SNEGSKA (reference sequence). The V gene lost 3 bases and the J gene lost 4 bases, with 24 bases spanning the gap. In DNA, the CDR3 is TGCAGTGCTAGTTTGTATAGACGAGGCCAGGGCGGCACTGAAGCTTTCTTT. Protein product: CSASLYRRGQGGTEAFF.

This rearrangement joins TRBV19 to TRBJ2-7; D is undetermined. CDR3 length: 16 amino acids. Germline assignment: CDR1 LNHDA and CDR2 SQIVND (reference sequence). V was trimmed by 3 bases and J by 0 bases, leaving 15 bases between them. CDR3 protein: CASSIRVAKSSYEQYF. CDR3 DNA sequence: TGTGCCAGTAGTATTAGGGTAGCAAAGAGCTCCTACGAGCAGTACTTC.

The chain uses TRBV7-9 and TRBJ1-2; 9 bases are a match to TRBD1. The CDR3 spans 13 residues. J was trimmed by 8 bases and V by 2 bases; bases with no gene match: 3. Germline CDR1 SEHNR, CDR2 FQNEAQ (reference sequence). CDR3 DNA sequence: TGTGCCAGCAGCTTAACAGGGGGCGACGGCTACACCTTC. Translated: CASSLTGGDGYTF. Supplemented by reference TRBV7-9 and TRBJ1-2, the full variable domain reads DTGVSQNPRHKITKRGQNVTFRCDPISEHNRLYWYRQTLGQGPEFLTYFQNEAQLEKSRLLSDRFSAERPKGSFSTLEIQRTEQGDSAMYLCASSLTGGDGYTFGSGTRLTVV.

The gene calls are TRBV28 and TRBJ2-7; a possible D gene is TRBD1 (6 bases). V was trimmed by 4 bases and J by 3 bases, leaving 16 bases between them. This CDR3 is 15 amino acids long. Germline lookup yields CDR1 MDHEN and CDR2 SYDVKM. The CDR3 loop reads CASSSSSTGFYEQYF. DNA of the CDR3: TGTGCCAGCAGTTCTTCTTCGACAGGCTTCTACGAGCAGTACTTC.